Presented here are 2 T cell receptor beta chains from one specimen sequenced in a study of blood T cell repertoires in COVID-19. Generated by immunoSEQ multiplex PCR, the TCRdb table keeps only in-frame clones and is missing some. The sample holds under 300,000 clones, roughly 90% seen once. Sequencing input: peripheral blood. The receptors were sampled from a woman in her thirties with COVID-19, enrolled during active disease.

As to this clone: No DNA is shown, since the ends of the CDR3 on it are uncertain; the CDR3 is the one TCRdb lists. The V call is TRBV5-6, the J call TRBJ1-2; the table's D call, TRBD1, has no DNA check behind it. From its first to its last residue, the CDR3 has 13 amino acids. Germline V CDR1 and CDR2: SGHDT, YYEEEE. The CDR3 spells CASSFGQGSIDTF.

V usage is TRBV28 and J usage is TRBJ2-7, with 9 positions matching TRBD1. The CDR3 is made up of 18 amino acids. V lost 4 bases, J lost 1 base, and 14 bases stayed unmatched. Germline V gene lookup returns CDR1 MDHEN and CDR2 SYDVKM. The CDR3 here is CASSSWGRVGQGSYEQYF. The CDR3 DNA reads TGTGCCAGCAGTTCATGGGGGAGGGTGGGACAGGGATCCTACGAGCAGTACTTC.